The 5 T cell receptor beta chains reported below all come from one sample, sequenced in a study of metastatic and nonmetastatic thyroid tumors. Thyroid surgery had not been preceded by any treatment in any patient. TCRdb re-called the PCR reads through MiXCR. The table includes 85,000 to 100,000 clones, roughly 13% detected once. Sequenced: blood. All receptors derive from a female donor with papillary thyroid cancer or a benign thyroid nodule (not recorded which). Some clones in this sample may be carry-over from other donors' samples.

In its sample, this clone was seen many times. One end of the junction is discordant with germline, which a read error may explain. The chain recombines TRBV20-1 with TRBJ2-3; TRBD2 matches at 10 bases. CDR1 and CDR2 (germline): DFQATT, SNEGSKA (reference sequence). The CDR3 has 15 amino acids. CDR3 nucleotide sequence: TGCAGTGCTCCAACCGGGACTAGCGTTTCAGATACGCGGTATTTT. Translating gives CSAPTGTSVSDTRYF.

The CDR3 region is CASSQAMGGTSGDKSYNEQFF. Written as DNA, the CDR3 is TGTGCCAGCAGCCAAGCGATGGGTGGGACTAGCGGAGATAAATCCTACAATGAGCAGTTCTTC. The chain uses TRBV3-1 and TRBJ2-1, with 11 bases aligning to TRBD2. The CDR3 covers 21 residues. From germline, CDR1 is LGHDT and CDR2 YNNKEL (reference sequence). With V trimmed by 1 base and J by 1 base, 15 bases remained unmatched.

This clone was recorded many times. Relative to the germline gene, one junction end is altered; a read error may explain this. The chain is built from TRBV7-9 and TRBJ2-7, with D perhaps matching TRBD1 (6 bases). The CDR3 length is 15 residues. In germline, CDR1 is SEHNR, CDR2 FQNEAQ (reference sequence). CDR3 region: CASSLSRQESYEQHF. The CDR3 coding sequence is TGTGCCAGCAGCTTATCCAGACAGGAGAGCTACGAGCAGCACTTC.

This clone was observed many times. V and J are TRBV24-1 and TRBJ2-1; 11 bases match TRBD2. Germline CDR1 and CDR2: KGHDR and SFDVKD. This CDR3 region has 15 residues. V was pared by 4 bases and J by 6 bases, with 4 bases of the junction left unmatched. The CDR3 protein is CATSDPGTSGNEQFF. As DNA, the CDR3 is TGTGCCACCAGTGACCCCGGGACTAGCGGCAATGAGCAGTTCTTC.

This clone occurred many times. The gene calls are TRBV7-2 and TRBJ1-6; D is unresolved. Looked up from germline, CDR1 is SGHTA and CDR2 is FQGNSA. V was cut by 2 bases and J by 8 bases, with 10 bases left in between. This CDR3 spans 14 amino acids. The CDR3 sequence: CASSLTSAYSPLHF. Written as DNA, the CDR3 is TGTGCCAGCAGCTTAACGAGTGCCTATTCACCCCTCCACTTT.